This record concerns one TCR beta chain sequence. This record comes from a study of T cells after yellow fever vaccination. Using its own MiXCR run on the 5' RACE reads, TCRdb lists one record per CDR3 protein. The sample lists approximately 550,000 distinct CDR3 sequences, roughly 19% occurring once. The CDR3 length is 16 residues. V shed 4 bases and J shed 5 bases, with 17 bases lying between them. CDR1 is LGHNA, CDR2 YSLEER, per germline. The TCR originated in a man aged 25 to 40 who received the YFV17D yellow fever vaccine. The sequenced sample was PBMCs, obtained 15 days after the yellow fever booster vaccination. The gene calls are TRBV4-3 and TRBJ2-2; D remains ambiguous. The CDR3 here is CASSPVRARVTGELFF. The CDR3 bases are TGCGCCAGCAGCCCCGTCCGGGCGCGAGTGACCGGGGAGCTGTTTTTT.